Each of the 22 T cell receptor beta chains below was sequenced from the same sample in a study of CD8 T cells in Susac syndrome. Roughly 0.5 to 1 ug RNA was reverse transcribed with random hexamers. One entry per CDR3 protein results from TCRdb running MiXCR on the immunoSEQ multiplex PCR reads. The profile shows approximately 210,000 distinct CDR3 sequences, around 93% of them singletons. Sequencing was done on a sample of CD4+ T cells from PBMCs. These receptors were obtained from a human donor with Susac syndrome.

The rearrangement uses TRBV6-5 and TRBJ2-2; D unresolved. The CDR3 contains 13 residues. Germline V gene sequence: CDR1 MNHEY, CDR2 SVGAGI. Trimming took 3 bases from V and 5 from J, leaving 7 bases between them. CDR3 nucleotide sequence: TGTGCCAGCAGTTATTGGAAAACCGGGGAGCTGTTTTTT. Its translation: CASSYWKTGELFF.

The CDR3 spells CASSLGDYTEAFF. For the CDR3, the DNA is TGTGCCAGCAGTCTTGGGGACTACACTGAAGCTTTCTTT. The chain is built from TRBV6-5 and TRBJ1-1; D might be TRBD1 (5 bases). V lost 5 bases and J lost 3, with 10 bases in between. This CDR3 contains 13 residues. Germline V gene sequence: CDR1 MNHEY, CDR2 SVGAGI.

The chain recombines TRBV28 with TRBJ2-6; 8 positions match TRBD1. V shed 6 bases, J shed 2 bases, and the junction held 12 bases outside the gene matches. Germline V CDR1 and CDR2: MDHEN, SYDVKM. This CDR3 is built from 18 residues. CDR3 coding DNA: TGTGCCAGCAGACCATTGGACAGGGCCTCCGCTGGGGCCAACGTCCTGACTTTC. This sequence encodes CASRPLDRASAGANVLTF.

The gene calls are TRBV5-1 and TRBJ2-1; 14 bases line up with TRBD2. V lost 3 bases and J lost 6; bases outside the gene matches: 8. Looked up from germline, CDR1 is SGHRS and CDR2 is YFSETQ. The CDR3 totals 17 residues. CDR3 region: CASSSPTSGGAGNEQFF. The CDR3 bases are TGCGCCAGCAGCTCCCCGACTAGCGGGGGGGCCGGCAATGAGCAGTTCTTC.

This chain uses TRBV30 with TRBJ1-2, with D perhaps TRBD1 (6 bases). The CDR3 is 15 amino acids. V lost 3 bases to trimming and J lost 7 bases, with 21 bases between them. Germline V lookup: CDR1 GTSNPN, CDR2 SVGIG (reference sequence). Here the CDR3 DNA reads TGTGCCTGGAGGTCGCCCGTCCAGGGGACTACTGGCTACACCTTC. Translated: CAWRSPVQGTTGYTF. The whole variable domain, remainder taken from reference TRBV30 and TRBJ1-2, is SQTIHQWPATLVQPVGSPLSLECTVEGTSNPNLYWYRQAAGRGLQLLFYSVGIGQISSEVPQNLSASRPQDRQFILSSKKLLLSDSGFYLCAWRSPVQGTTGYTFGSGTRLTVV.

The chain links TRBV3-1 to TRBJ1-1; TRBD1 matches at 9 bases. V lost 2 bases and J lost 6; bases outside the gene matches: 10. The length of the CDR3 is 16 residues. The germline CDR1 and CDR2 sequences are LGHDT and YNNKEL (reference sequence). For the CDR3, the DNA is TGTGCCAGCAGCCAAACGGGACAGGGAGGTGTCTCTGAAGCTTTCTTT. Protein product: CASSQTGQGGVSEAFF.

The gene calls are TRBV4-3 and TRBJ1-3, with D unclear. The germline V and J ends were trimmed by 3 bases and 0 bases, with 6 bases remaining between them. The germline V gene has CDR1 LGHNA and CDR2 YSLEER. The CDR3 sequence is 14 residues long. CDR3 in DNA: TGCGCCAGCAGCCAGGGATACTCTGGAAACACCATATATTTT. Protein sequence: CASSQGYSGNTIYF.

CDR3: CASKPPRNTEAFF. The CDR3 nucleotides read TGCGCCAGCAAGCCTCCCCGAAACACTGAAGCTTTCTTT. The chain uses TRBV5-1 and TRBJ1-1; D not resolved. There are 13 residues in the CDR3. V lost 6 bases and J 2 bases, leaving 11 bases between the germline ends. In germline, CDR1 is SGHRS, CDR2 YFSETQ.

The chain combines TRBV29-1 with TRBJ2-7; the D call may be TRBD1 or TRBD2 (5 bases each). V was cut by 4 bases and J by 6 bases, with 16 bases left in between. Germline V gene data show CDR1 as SQVTM and CDR2 as ANQGSEA. The CDR3 spans 13 residues. This CDR3 reads CSVVGTSSLEQYF. The CDR3, as DNA: TGCAGCGTTGTCGGGACGTCCTCTCTCGAGCAGTACTTC.

This rearrangement joins TRBV24-1 to TRBJ2-2; D gene ambiguous. Trimming removed 8 bases from V and 3 bases from J, with 3 bases in between. CDR3 length equals 11 residues. Germline CDR1 is KGHDR and CDR2 is SFDVKD. CDR3 in amino acids: CATTDTGELFF. The CDR3 nucleotides read TGTGCCACCACGGACACCGGGGAGCTGTTTTTT.

The chain links TRBV6-5 to TRBJ1-1; no clear D. The V end was cut by 7 bases, the J end by 1 base, with 10 bases between. This CDR3 region has 13 residues. Germline CDR1 MNHEY, CDR2 SVGAGI. DNA for the CDR3: TGTGCCAGCACCCTACACCAGAACACTGAAGCTTTCTTT. This encodes CASTLHQNTEAFF.

The V call is TRBV30, the J call TRBJ2-6; no definite D call. The CDR3 is made up of 18 amino acids. Germline assignment: CDR1 GTSNPN and CDR2 SVGIG (reference sequence). V was shortened by 1 base and J by 0 bases, with 16 bases between the two germline ends. CDR3 in DNA: TGTGCCTGGAGTGCCCCCGCAGGTGGAGTCTCTGGGGCCAACGTCCTGACTTTC. Amino acids: CAWSAPAGGVSGANVLTF.

The chain joins TRBV27 to TRBJ1-2; 10 nucleotides match TRBD1. CDR3 length: 14 residues. The V and J ends lost 6 bases and 7 bases, in that order; junction bases with no gene match: 8. In germline, CDR1 is MNHEY, CDR2 SMNVEV (reference sequence). The CDR3 loop is CASSRSGQGIGYTF. CDR3 in DNA: TGTGCCAGCAGCCGGTCGGGACAGGGGATTGGCTACACCTTC.

Only one count was recorded for this clonotype. The chain employs TRBV20-1 and TRBJ1-2; a possible D gene is TRBD1 (5 bases). This CDR3 contains 12 residues. The V and J ends lost 5 bases and 4 bases respectively, with 11 bases between them. CDR1 and CDR2 (germline): DFQATT, SNEGSKA (reference sequence). In DNA, the CDR3 is TGCAGTGCTGGTGGGGGGACCTATGGCTACACCTTC. It encodes CSAGGGTYGYTF.

The J gene is TRBJ2-4, the V gene TRBV5-1; D might be TRBD2 (5 bases). The CDR3 consists of 17 residues. V was shortened by 2 bases and J by 0 bases, with 15 bases between the two germline ends. Germline V gene lookup returns CDR1 SGHRS and CDR2 YFSETQ. CDR3 amino acids: CASSFGSGPLAKNIQYF. The CDR3 region has the DNA TGCGCCAGCAGCTTTGGGAGCGGCCCTTTAGCCAAAAACATTCAGTACTTC.

This chain links TRBV20-1 with TRBJ2-2; TRBD1 might be the D (5 bases). Germline values: CDR1 DFQATT, CDR2 SNEGSKA (reference sequence). The germline V and J ends were trimmed by 2 bases and 0 bases, with 10 bases remaining between them. The length of the CDR3 is 15 residues. Written as DNA, the CDR3 is TGCAGTGCTAGATCAGGGCCTACGAACACCGGGGAGCTGTTTTTT. It is translated as CSARSGPTNTGELFF.

The V gene is TRBV3-1, the J gene TRBJ2-7, with TRBD2 identical over 9 bases. Trimming took 0 bases from V and 9 from J; bases not matched to a gene: 9. The germline V gene encodes CDR1 LGHDT and CDR2 YNNKEL (reference sequence). The CDR3 loop spans 15 amino acids. The CDR3: CASSQELGTSSAQYF. The CDR3 DNA follows: TGTGCCAGCAGCCAAGAGCTGGGGACTAGCTCGGCGCAGTACTTC.

This chain links TRBV28 with TRBJ1-2; a weak D match, TRBD1 (5 bases). The germline gives CDR1 MDHEN, CDR2 SYDVKM. The CDR3 runs 11 residues. V was pared by 8 bases and J by 2 bases, with 6 bases between. CDR3 bases: TGTGCCAGCCGGGACAACTATGGCTACACCTTC. As protein: CASRDNYGYTF.

This rearrangement joins TRBV13 to TRBJ2-5; 10 positions match TRBD1. V lost 5 bases and J lost 4; bases outside the gene matches: 4. CDR3 length: 14 amino acids. Germline CDR1 and CDR2: PRHDT and FYEKMQ (reference sequence). CDR3 residues: CASSPGQGVETQYF. In DNA form, the CDR3 reads TGTGCCAGCAGCCCCGGACAGGGGGTAGAGACCCAGTACTTC.

The chain couples TRBV19 to TRBJ1-1; D gene unclear. Trimming stripped 3 bases from V and 0 bases from J, with 8 bases between. This CDR3 region has 14 residues. Germline V lookup: CDR1 LNHDA, CDR2 SQIVND (reference sequence). This CDR3 reads CASSIRSLNTEAFF. Written as DNA, the CDR3 is TGTGCCAGTAGTATCAGGAGCTTGAACACTGAAGCTTTCTTT.

The gene calls are TRBV28 and TRBJ2-5, with 8 bases matching TRBD2. With V trimmed by 5 bases and J by 1 base, 12 bases remained unmatched. Germline lookup yields CDR1 MDHEN and CDR2 SYDVKM. The CDR3 sequence is 17 residues long. CDR3 sequence reads: CASSPLGSGGPQETQYF. Written as DNA, the CDR3 is TGTGCCAGCAGTCCCCTCGGCAGCGGGGGCCCCCAAGAGACCCAGTACTTC.

V usage is TRBV20-1 and J usage is TRBJ2-2, with D tentatively TRBD2 (5 bases). V shed 7 bases and J shed 4 bases, with 16 bases lying between them. The CDR3 loop spans 14 amino acids. Looked up from germline, CDR1 is DFQATT and CDR2 is SNEGSKA (reference sequence). CDR3 amino acids: CSVYPAGSTGELFF. The CDR3 nucleotides are TGCAGTGTCTACCCCGCGGGTAGCACCGGGGAGCTGTTTTTT.